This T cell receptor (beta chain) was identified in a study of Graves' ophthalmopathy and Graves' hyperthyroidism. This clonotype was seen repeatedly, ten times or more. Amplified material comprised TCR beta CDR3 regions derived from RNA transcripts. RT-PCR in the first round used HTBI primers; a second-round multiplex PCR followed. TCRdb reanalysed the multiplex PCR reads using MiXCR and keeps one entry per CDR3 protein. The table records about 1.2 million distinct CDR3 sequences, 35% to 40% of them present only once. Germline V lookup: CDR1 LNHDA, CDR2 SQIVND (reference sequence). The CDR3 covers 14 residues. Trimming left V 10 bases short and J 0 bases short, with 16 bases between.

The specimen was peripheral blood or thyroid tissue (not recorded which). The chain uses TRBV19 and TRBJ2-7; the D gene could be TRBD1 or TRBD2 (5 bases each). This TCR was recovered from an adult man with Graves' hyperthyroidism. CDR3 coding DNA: TGTGCCACCTCGGTAGGGGACCACTCCTACGAGCAGTACTTC. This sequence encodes CATSVGDHSYEQYF.